The 27 T cell receptor beta chains given below trace back to one sample, sequenced in a study of blood T cell repertoires in COVID-19. Only in-frame clones appear in the TCRdb table, and some are missing; sequencing was by immunoSEQ multiplex PCR. Among 330,000 or so clones listed, roughly 90% were seen once. Sequencing was performed on PBMCs or T cells enriched from blood (not recorded which). The receptors stem from a woman aged 25-40 years who had recovered from COVID-19.

V is TRBV19 and J is TRBJ1-5; D may be TRBD1 (5 bases). Germline-derived CDR1 and CDR2 are LNHDA and SQIVND (reference sequence). V lost 3 bases, J lost 7 bases, and 16 bases lay in between. CDR3 length: 15 residues. The CDR3 reads CASSIEPGLRQPQHF. CDR3 in DNA: TGTGCCAGTAGTATCGAACCAGGGCTGCGGCAGCCCCAGCATTTT.

The gene calls are TRBV6-2 or TRBV6-3 and TRBJ1-6; 10 bases match TRBD1. The CDR3 is made up of 17 amino acids. CDR1 and CDR2 from the germline V gene are MNHEY and SVGEGT. J gave up 6 bases and V 4 bases, and 9 bases lay outside the gene matches. The CDR3 nucleotides are TGTGCCAGCAGTTCCGAACTCCGGGACAGGGGTAATTCACCCCTCCACTTT. It codes for CASSSELRDRGNSPLHF.

The chain carries TRBV13 and TRBJ2-3; D might be TRBD2 (7 bases). Germline loops: CDR1 PRHDT, CDR2 FYEKMQ (reference sequence). This CDR3 spans 15 amino acids. The V gene lost 0 bases and the J gene lost 3 bases, with 10 bases spanning the gap. CDR3 protein: CASSLGGGATDTQYF. DNA for the CDR3: TGTGCCAGCAGCTTAGGTGGGGGGGCAACAGATACGCAGTATTTT.

The V and J genes are TRBV7-9 and TRBJ2-2, with D hard to call. The V gene lost 6 bases and the J gene lost 3 bases, with 5 bases spanning the gap. CDR3 length: 12 residues. CDR1 is SEHNR and CDR2 is FQNEAQ in the germline V gene (reference sequence). The CDR3 sequence is CASRRDTGELFF. The CDR3 DNA reads as TGTGCCAGCAGACGAGACACCGGGGAGCTGTTTTTT.

This chain uses TRBV2 with TRBJ2-1, with D maybe TRBD2 (6 bases). The CDR3 has 15 amino acids. With 8 bases removed from V and 0 bases from J, the gap between germline ends came to 14 bases. In germline, CDR1 is SNHLY, CDR2 FYNNEI. The CDR3 region is CASRLEEGSYNEQFF. In DNA form, the CDR3 reads TGTGCCAGCCGCCTTGAGGAGGGCTCCTACAATGAGCAGTTCTTC.

The CDR3 loop reads CASSGTVENTEAFF. DNA of the CDR3: TGCGCCAGCAGCGGGACAGTTGAGAACACTGAAGCTTTCTTT. The chain joins TRBV5-1 to TRBJ1-1, with TRBD1 identical over 7 bases. V gave up 4 bases and J gave up 1 base; unmatched junction bases: 4. Germline values: CDR1 SGHRS, CDR2 YFSETQ. There are 14 residues in the CDR3.

This chain uses TRBV28 with TRBJ1-2; the match to TRBD1 covers 7 bases. With 6 bases clipped from V and 1 base from J, the junction kept 8 bases outside the gene matches. The CDR3 has 15 amino acids. CDR1 is MDHEN, CDR2 SYDVKM, per germline. DNA for the CDR3: TGTGCCAGCAGACCCCCGGGACAGCTTAACTATGGCTACACCTTC. This translates into CASRPPGQLNYGYTF.

The chain uses TRBV6-2 or TRBV6-3 and TRBJ1-6, with 7 bases matching TRBD1. The CDR3 is made up of 14 amino acids. Trimming removed 8 bases from V and 10 bases from J; junction bases left unmatched: 11. In germline, CDR1 is MNHEY, CDR2 SVGEGT. Written as DNA, the CDR3 is TGTGCCAGCCGCCCCGACAGGGTGAAATCACCCCTCCACTTT. Translating gives CASRPDRVKSPLHF.

This clone was picked up one time. Other DNA variants within this sample encode the same CDR3. V usage is TRBV18 and J usage is TRBJ1-4; 10 bases align to TRBD1. CDR1 and CDR2 from the germline V gene are KGHSH and LQKENI. With V trimmed by 3 bases and J by 8 bases, 6 bases remained unmatched. CDR3 length: 15 residues. The CDR3 region is CASSPRTGGDEKLFF. Written as DNA, the CDR3 is TGTGCCAGCTCACCTAGGACAGGGGGAGACGAAAAACTGTTTTTT.

The rearrangement joins TRBV7-9 to TRBJ2-6, with D perhaps matching TRBD1 (5 bases). CDR3 length equals 14 residues. V shed 4 bases and J shed 2 bases, with 6 bases lying between them. Germline CDR1 and CDR2: SEHNR and FQNEAQ (reference sequence). DNA for the CDR3: TGTGCCAGCAGCTCCAGGGCTGGGGCCAACGTCCTGACTTTC. Translated: CASSSRAGANVLTF.

V is TRBV19 and J is TRBJ2-2; 9 positions match TRBD2. This CDR3 contains 15 residues. V was clipped by 7 bases and J by 4 bases; unmatched bases: 7. Germline V gives CDR1 LNHDA, CDR2 SQIVND (reference sequence). The CDR3 sequence: CASTPRLAVTGELFF. The CDR3 coding sequence is TGTGCCAGTACCCCGAGACTAGCGGTCACCGGGGAGCTGTTTTTT.

This clone was found once. The chain uses TRBV3-1 (or the pseudogene TRBV3-2) and TRBJ2-7, with D unresolved. V was clipped by 2 bases and J by 5 bases, with 7 bases between them. The CDR3 sequence is 12 residues long. Germline CDR1 is LGHDT and CDR2 is YNNKEL (reference sequence). The CDR3 protein is CASSQHRNEQYF. CDR3 in DNA: TGTGCCAGCAGCCAACATAGAAACGAGCAGTACTTC.

This clone has just a few counts. The rearrangement links TRBV6-2 or TRBV6-3 to TRBJ1-2, with D possibly matching TRBD1 (6 bases). CDR3 length: 13 amino acids. From germline, CDR1 is MNHEY and CDR2 SVGEGT. The germline V and J ends were trimmed by 6 bases and 8 bases, with 16 bases remaining between them. CDR3 region: CASSNRAWYGYTF. CDR3 bases: TGTGCCAGCAGCAACAGGGCATGGTACGGCTACACCTTC.

The V gene is TRBV7-9, the J gene TRBJ2-7; TRBD2 is a possible D gene (7 bases). Trimming left V 7 bases short and J 1 base short, with 14 bases between. Germline loops: CDR1 SEHNR, CDR2 FQNEAQ (reference sequence). The CDR3 is 14 amino acids. The CDR3 loop is CASTQAGTSYEQYF. The CDR3 DNA sequence: TGTGCCAGCACCCAAGCGGGGACATCCTACGAGCAGTACTTC.

This clone was found once. This rearrangement joins TRBV7-9 to TRBJ1-2; 9 bases match TRBD1. Looked up from germline, CDR1 is SEHNR and CDR2 is FQNEAQ (reference sequence). Losses at the gene ends were 4 bases for V and 8 bases for J; bases not matched to a gene: 11. The CDR3 loop spans 15 amino acids. DNA for the CDR3: TGTGCCAGCAGCTCCTCGGGCGGACAGGGGATCGGCTACACCTTC. Protein: CASSSSGGQGIGYTF.

This clone showed up just once. The rearrangement joins TRBV5-1 to TRBJ2-3; D might be TRBD2 (5 bases). V was clipped by 4 bases and J by 1 base, with 13 bases between them. The CDR3 has 15 amino acids. CDR1 is SGHRS and CDR2 is YFSETQ in the germline V gene. CDR3 loop: CASSRSGIGTDTQYF. The CDR3 DNA reads as TGCGCCAGCAGCCGATCCGGGATCGGCACAGATACGCAGTATTTT.

The chain has TRBV28 and TRBJ2-7, with 7 bases matching TRBD1. The V gene end was trimmed by 5 bases and the J gene end by 2 bases; junction bases not matched to a gene: 9. This CDR3 region has 15 residues. Germline V CDR1 and CDR2: MDHEN, SYDVKM. CDR3 DNA sequence: TGTGCCAGCAGTCTCCCCCCCGGGACAGCCTACGAGCAGTACTTC. Translation: CASSLPPGTAYEQYF.

This chain connects TRBV28 to TRBJ1-1; D remains unclear. Trimming pared 3 bases from V and 0 bases from J, leaving 8 bases between. This CDR3 is built from 14 residues. Germline V CDR1 and CDR2: MDHEN, SYDVKM. The CDR3 spells CASSFSTMNTEAFF. DNA for the CDR3: TGTGCCAGCAGTTTTAGTACCATGAACACTGAAGCTTTCTTT.

The chain links TRBV29-1 to TRBJ2-7, with 7 nucleotides matching TRBD2. CDR3 length: 17 residues. V was pared by 6 bases and J by 2 bases, with 19 bases of the junction left unmatched. Germline V gene sequence: CDR1 SQVTM, CDR2 ANQGSEA. The CDR3 DNA follows: TGCAGCGTCGCTACGTTACAGCGGGGTAGGACCCCCTACGAGCAGTACTTC. Its protein product is CSVATLQRGRTPYEQYF.

The chain combines TRBV5-6 with TRBJ2-3, with 10 bases lining up with TRBD1. This CDR3 comprises 16 residues. In germline, CDR1 is SGHDT, CDR2 YYEEEE. V lost 2 bases to trimming and J lost 5 bases; unmatched junction nucleotides: 8. The CDR3 protein is CASSFTGTGAGDTQYF. Here the CDR3 DNA reads TGTGCCAGCAGCTTCACCGGGACAGGGGCAGGAGATACGCAGTATTTT.

This clone was observed a single time. The sample has other DNA sequences that encode this CDR3 too. The chain joins TRBV7-2 to TRBJ2-1, with TRBD2 identical over 9 bases. V shed 2 bases and J 2 bases; nucleotides not matched to a gene: 1. This CDR3 has 15 residues. Germline CDR1 SGHTA, CDR2 FQGNSA. CDR3 DNA sequence: TGTGCCAGCAGCTTAACTAGCGGGCCCTACAATGAGCAGTTCTTC. Amino acids: CASSLTSGPYNEQFF.

This clone was recorded once. The rearrangement uses TRBV7-3 and TRBJ2-1; maybe TRBD2 (6 bases). Germline V gene data show CDR1 as SGHTA and CDR2 as FQGTGA. The CDR3 covers 17 residues. Deletions cut 5 bases from V and 0 bases from J, with 17 bases between. CDR3 residues: CASSRRDSPSSYNEQFF. CDR3 DNA: TGTGCCAGCAGCCGCCGGGACTCCCCGAGCTCCTACAATGAGCAGTTCTTC.

The chain has TRBV9 and TRBJ2-3; unclear D gene. CDR1 and CDR2 (germline): SGDLS, YYNGEE. Trimming removed 3 bases from V and 2 bases from J, with 7 bases in between. The CDR3 extends over 13 amino acids. This chain's CDR3 is CASSDIYTDTQYF. The DNA for the CDR3 is TGTGCCAGCAGCGATATTTACACAGATACGCAGTATTTT.

The gene calls are TRBV7-8 and TRBJ2-7; TRBD1 matches 8 bases. The CDR3 totals 13 residues. V trimming: 5 bases; J trimming: 6 bases; junction bases outside the gene matches: 6. CDR1 and CDR2 from the germline V gene are SGHVS and FQNEAQ. The CDR3 bases are TGTGCCAGCAGCCCCAGGACAGGGTCCGAGCAGTACTTC. Translation gives CASSPRTGSEQYF.

This clone was recorded many times. The CDR3 sequence is CASSDSAGGGHNEQFF. The CDR3 nucleotides read TGTGCCAGCAGTGACTCAGCGGGAGGTGGCCACAATGAGCAGTTCTTC. This chain links TRBV6-4 with TRBJ2-1, with 9 bases lining up with TRBD2. This CDR3 has 16 amino acids. Per germline, CDR1 MRHNA and CDR2 SNTAGT. V was clipped by 0 bases and J by 5 bases; unmatched bases: 5.

The J gene is TRBJ1-3, the V gene TRBV4-2, with 7 bases matching TRBD1. This CDR3 spans 15 amino acids. V lost 2 bases and J lost 3; bases outside the gene matches: 4. Germline V CDR1 and CDR2: LGHNA, YNFKEQ. As DNA, the CDR3 is TGTGCCAGCAGCCAAACTGACAGGGATGGAAACACCATATATTTT. The encoded protein is CASSQTDRDGNTIYF.

The gene calls are TRBV30 and TRBJ2-2; 11 nucleotides align to TRBD2. This CDR3 region has 15 residues. The germline V gene has CDR1 GTSNPN and CDR2 SVGIG (reference sequence). V lost 4 bases and J lost 6; bases outside the gene matches: 7. The CDR3 DNA reads as TGTGCCTGGAAAATAGCGGGGGGGCCTTCCGGGGAGCTGTTTTTT. It encodes CAWKIAGGPSGELFF.